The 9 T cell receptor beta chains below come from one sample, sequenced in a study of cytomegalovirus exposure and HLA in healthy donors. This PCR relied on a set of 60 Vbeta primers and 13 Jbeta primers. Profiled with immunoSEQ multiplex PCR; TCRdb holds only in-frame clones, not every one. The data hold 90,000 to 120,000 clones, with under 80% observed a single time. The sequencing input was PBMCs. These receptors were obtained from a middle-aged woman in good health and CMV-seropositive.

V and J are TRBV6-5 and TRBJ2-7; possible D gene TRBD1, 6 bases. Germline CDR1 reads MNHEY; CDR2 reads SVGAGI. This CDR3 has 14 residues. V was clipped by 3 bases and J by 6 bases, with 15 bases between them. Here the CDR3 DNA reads TGTGCCAGCAGTTATTCGTACAGGGATGGCGAGCAGTACTTC. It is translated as CASSYSYRDGEQYF.

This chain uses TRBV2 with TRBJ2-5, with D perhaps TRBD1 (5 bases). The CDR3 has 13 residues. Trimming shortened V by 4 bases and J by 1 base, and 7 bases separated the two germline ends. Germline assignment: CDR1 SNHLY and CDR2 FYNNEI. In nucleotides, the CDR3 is TGTGCCAGCAGTGCCAGGGTCCAAGAGACCCAGTACTTC. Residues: CASSARVQETQYF.

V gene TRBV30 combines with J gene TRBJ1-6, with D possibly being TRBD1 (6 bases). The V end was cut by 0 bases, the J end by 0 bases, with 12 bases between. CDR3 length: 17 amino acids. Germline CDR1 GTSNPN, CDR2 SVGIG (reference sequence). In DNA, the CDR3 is TGTGCCTGGAGTGTAGCAGGGGCATTCTCCTATAATTCACCCCTCCACTTT. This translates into CAWSVAGAFSYNSPLHF.

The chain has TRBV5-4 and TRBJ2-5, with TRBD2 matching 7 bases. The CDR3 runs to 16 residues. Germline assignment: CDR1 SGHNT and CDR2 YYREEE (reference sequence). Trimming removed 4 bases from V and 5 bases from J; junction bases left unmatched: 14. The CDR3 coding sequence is TGTGCCAGCAGCACAGCGCCCGGCGGGGGTCAGGAGACCCAGTACTTC. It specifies CASSTAPGGGQETQYF.

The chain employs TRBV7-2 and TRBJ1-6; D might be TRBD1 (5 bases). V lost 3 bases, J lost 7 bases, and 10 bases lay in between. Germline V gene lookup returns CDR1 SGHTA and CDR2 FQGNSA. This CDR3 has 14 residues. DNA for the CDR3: TGTGCCAGCAGCTTTAGGGGTACGAATTCACCCCTCCACTTT. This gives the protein CASSFRGTNSPLHF.

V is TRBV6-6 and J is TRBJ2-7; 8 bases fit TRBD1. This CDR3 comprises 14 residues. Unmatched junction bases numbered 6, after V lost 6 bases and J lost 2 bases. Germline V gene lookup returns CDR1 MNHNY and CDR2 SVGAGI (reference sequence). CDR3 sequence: CASRPGQGTYEQYF. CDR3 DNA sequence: TGTGCCAGCAGACCAGGACAGGGTACCTACGAGCAGTACTTC.

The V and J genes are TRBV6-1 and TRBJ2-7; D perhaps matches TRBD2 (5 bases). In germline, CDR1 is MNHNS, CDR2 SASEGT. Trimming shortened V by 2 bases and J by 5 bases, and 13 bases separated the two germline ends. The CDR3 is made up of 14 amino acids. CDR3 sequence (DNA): TGTGCCAGCAGTGAATACGGGGAGTCCCACGAGCAGTACTTC. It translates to CASSEYGESHEQYF.

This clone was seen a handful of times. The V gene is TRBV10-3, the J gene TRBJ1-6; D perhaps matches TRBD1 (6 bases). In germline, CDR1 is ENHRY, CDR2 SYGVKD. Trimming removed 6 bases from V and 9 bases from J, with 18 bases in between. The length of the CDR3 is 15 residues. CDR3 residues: CAIRGQTGNSSPLHF. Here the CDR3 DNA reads TGTGCCATCAGGGGACAAACAGGGAACAGTTCACCCCTCCACTTT.

This CDR3 reads CATSASGEVYEQYF. DNA of the CDR3: TGTGCCACCAGCGCCAGCGGGGAGGTCTACGAGCAGTACTTC. This chain links TRBV15 with TRBJ2-7; TRBD2 agrees at 7 bases. CDR1 and CDR2 (germline): LNHNV, YYDKDF (reference sequence). This CDR3 is built from 14 residues. V shed 5 bases and J 3 bases; nucleotides not matched to a gene: 7.